The next 21 T cell receptor beta chains were all read from a single sample in a study of T cells in Graves' hyperthyroidism and ophthalmopathy. TCR beta CDR3 regions were amplified from RNA transcripts. HTBI primers were employed in a first-round RT-PCR of the TCR CDR3. Using its own MiXCR run on the multiplex PCR reads, TCRdb lists one record per CDR3 protein. The sample has more than 300,000 distinct CDR3 sequences; 15% to 20% are singletons. The sample consisted of blood. The receptors were gathered from a woman aged 25 to 39 with Graves' hyperthyroidism that later progressed to Graves' ophthalmopathy.

This chain joins TRBV29-1 and TRBJ2-1; D might be TRBD2 (7 bases). From germline, CDR1 is SQVTM and CDR2 ANQGSEA. The CDR3 is 13 residues long. Trimming shortened V by 4 bases and J by 3 bases, and 10 bases separated the two germline ends. CDR3 nucleotides: TGCAGCGTTGCAAGGGGGGGCTACAATGAGCAGTTCTTC. This sequence encodes CSVARGGYNEQFF.

This clonotype was seen ten or more times. V usage is TRBV30 and J usage is TRBJ1-1, with 7 bases matching TRBD1. Germline V gives CDR1 GTSNPN, CDR2 SVGIG (reference sequence). The CDR3 is 13 amino acids. V shed 2 bases and J 8 bases; nucleotides not matched to a gene: 8. CDR3 sequence (DNA): TGTGCCTGGAGTTCCGAGGGGGCGCGGGAAGCTTTCTTT. This codes for CAWSSEGAREAFF. Complete variable domain (other parts from reference TRBV30 and TRBJ1-1): SQTIHQWPATLVQPVGSPLSLECTVEGTSNPNLYWYRQAAGRGLQLLFYSVGIGQISSEVPQNLSASRPQDRQFILSSKKLLLSDSGFYLCAWSSEGAREAFFGQGTRLTVV.

Only a few counts were recorded for this clonotype. This chain links TRBV19 with TRBJ1-4; a weak D match, TRBD1 (5 bases). The V gene's germline CDR1 is LNHDA and CDR2 SQIVND (reference sequence). CDR3 length equals 13 residues. The ends were cut back, 8 bases at V and 6 bases at J, with 13 bases in the middle. CDR3 region: CASQGDGHEKLFF. CDR3 DNA: TGTGCCAGTCAAGGGGACGGCCATGAAAAACTGTTTTTT. Using reference TRBV19 and TRBJ1-4 for the parts outside the CDR3, the full variable domain is DGGITQSPKYLFRKEGQNVTLSCEQNLNHDAMYWYRQDPGQGLRLIYYSQIVNDFQKGDIAEGYSVSREKKESFPLTVTSAQKNPTAFYLCASQGDGHEKLFFGSGTQLSVL.

This clonotype was observed many times. V usage is TRBV27 and J usage is TRBJ2-5; the match to TRBD2 covers 7 bases. CDR3 length: 16 amino acids. CDR1 and CDR2 from the germline V gene are MNHEY and SMNVEV (reference sequence). With 7 bases clipped from V and 0 bases from J, the junction kept 11 bases outside the gene matches. For the CDR3, the DNA is TGTGCCAGCATGTCGGGGGGACCCGTGTACCAAGAGACCCAGTACTTC. This gives the protein CASMSGGPVYQETQYF.

There are many counts of this clonotype. The chain links TRBV7-8 to TRBJ2-3; D ambiguous. The CDR3 spans 16 residues. Trimming removed 0 bases from V and 0 bases from J, with 10 bases in between. Per the germline V gene, CDR1 is SGHVS and CDR2 is FQNEAQ. The CDR3: CASSLAAVPSTDTQYF. The CDR3 DNA sequence: TGTGCCAGCAGCTTAGCGGCGGTCCCTAGCACAGATACGCAGTATTTT. Combining the CDR3 with reference TRBV7-8 and TRBJ2-3 gives the whole variable domain GAGVSQSPRYKVAKRGQDVALRCDPISGHVSLFWYQQALGQGPEFLTYFQNEAQLDKSGLPSDRFFAERPEGSVSTLKIQRTQQEDSAVYLCASSLAAVPSTDTQYFGPGTRLTVL.

This clonotype has only a few counts. The chain couples TRBV20-1 to TRBJ2-1; the match to TRBD2 covers 15 bases. The CDR3 is made up of 19 amino acids. With 3 bases clipped from V and 7 bases from J, the junction kept 16 bases outside the gene matches. CDR1 DFQATT and CDR2 SNEGSKA come from the germline V gene (reference sequence). The CDR3 DNA is TGCAGTGCTAGGGATGGGACTAGCGGGAGGTCCATAGGGTTTAATGAGCAGTTCTTC. Translation: CSARDGTSGRSIGFNEQFF.

This clonotype was recorded at least ten times. The CDR3 DNA reads TGTGCCAGCAGCGTAGTAGCGGGAGGCCTGAACACCGGGGAGCTGTTTTTT. Its protein is CASSVVAGGLNTGELFF. The gene calls are TRBV9 and TRBJ2-2; 10 bases match TRBD2. CDR1 is SGDLS and CDR2 is YYNGEE in the germline V gene. V trimming: 0 bases; J trimming: 1 base; junction bases outside the gene matches: 3. This CDR3 spans 17 amino acids.

This rearrangement joins TRBV11-2 to TRBJ2-5; TRBD2 agrees at 13 bases. V gave up 1 base and J gave up 4 bases; unmatched junction bases: 3. The CDR3 totals 16 residues. Germline CDR1 SGHAT, CDR2 FQNNGV. In nucleotides, the CDR3 is TGTGCCAGCAGCTTAGGGACTAGCGGGAGTGGAGAGACCCAGTACTTC. Amino acids: CASSLGTSGSGETQYF.

This clonotype was recorded many times. The rearrangement links TRBV27 to TRBJ1-1; 8 nucleotides match TRBD1. After removal of 7 bases from V and 3 bases from J, the junction contained 7 bases not matched to a gene. CDR1 is MNHEY, CDR2 SMNVEV, per germline (reference sequence). CDR3 size: 14 residues. CDR3 bases: TGTGCCAGCAAACCGACAGGGGTATACACTGAAGCTTTCTTT. Translation: CASKPTGVYTEAFF.

This clonotype has just a few counts. The rearrangement joins TRBV2 to TRBJ2-2; the D gene could be TRBD1 or TRBD2 (5 bases each). The ends were cut back, 6 bases at V and 13 bases at J, with 27 bases in the middle. Germline V gives CDR1 SNHLY, CDR2 FYNNEI. CDR3 length: 16 residues. The CDR3 loop is CASRNYLGTPPRGLFF. In DNA, the CDR3 is TGTGCCAGCAGGAATTACCTCGGGACCCCCCCCCGGGGGCTGTTTTTT.

The chain uses TRBV19 and TRBJ1-1; TRBD1 might be the D (5 bases). Trimming removed 4 bases at V and 4 bases at J, with 13 bases between. CDR3 size: 14 residues. Germline lookup yields CDR1 LNHDA and CDR2 SQIVND (reference sequence). In DNA, the CDR3 is TGTGCCAGTAGTACCCAGGGTTGGGGCACTGAAGCTTTCTTT. This translates into CASSTQGWGTEAFF.

There are many counts of this clonotype. CDR3 nucleotides: TGCAGTGCTAGAGATGCCACCCGGACGGGTGAAAAACTGTTTTTT. Translating it yields CSARDATRTGEKLFF. The chain carries TRBV20-1 and TRBJ1-4; D is ambiguous. CDR1 is DFQATT and CDR2 is SNEGSKA in the germline V gene (reference sequence). V lost 0 bases and J lost 7, with 15 bases in between. The length of the CDR3 is 15 residues.

The chain couples TRBV30 to TRBJ2-5, with no clear D. CDR1 is GTSNPN and CDR2 is SVGIG in the germline V gene (reference sequence). The CDR3 spans 15 residues. V was pared by 0 bases and J by 5 bases, with 16 bases between. The CDR3 region is CAWSVGLALRETQYF. CDR3 coding DNA: TGTGCCTGGAGTGTGGGTCTGGCGCTACGGGAGACCCAGTACTTC.

This clonotype was seen repeatedly, ten times or more. The chain uses TRBV28 and TRBJ1-4; TRBD1 is a possible D gene (6 bases). Trimming removed 3 bases from V and 6 bases from J, with 14 bases in between. CDR1 is MDHEN, CDR2 SYDVKM, per germline. The CDR3 sequence is 15 residues long. CDR3 region: CASSFQTEGDEKLFF. The CDR3 DNA reads TGTGCCAGCAGTTTCCAGACGGAGGGGGATGAAAAACTGTTTTTT.

J is TRBJ2-7 and V is TRBV9; D ambiguous. CDR3 length: 13 amino acids. V lost 4 bases, J lost 2 bases, and 10 bases lay in between. Germline assignment: CDR1 SGDLS and CDR2 YYNGEE. The CDR3 DNA reads TGTGCCAGCAGCCCCCCGGCTCCCTACGAGCAGTACTTC. Amino acid sequence: CASSPPAPYEQYF.

V and J are TRBV9 and TRBJ1-5, with a weak D call TRBD1 (5 bases). CDR3 length: 14 amino acids. CDR1 and CDR2 from the germline V gene are SGDLS and YYNGEE. With 2 bases removed from V and 5 bases from J, the gap between germline ends came to 11 bases. The CDR3 bases are TGTGCCAGCAGCGTTGACGAGGGGTATCAGCCCCAGCATTTT. Translating it yields CASSVDEGYQPQHF.

This clonotype was observed many times. The chain couples TRBV6-1 to TRBJ1-2, with unresolved D. The germline CDR1 and CDR2 sequences are MNHNS and SASEGT. Trimming shortened V by 7 bases and J by 12 bases, and 21 bases separated the two germline ends. This CDR3 region has 13 residues. This CDR3 is CASKMGESVFHTF. As DNA, the CDR3 is TGTGCCAGCAAGATGGGTGAATCGGTTTTCCACACCTTC.

This clonotype was detected many times. The chain combines TRBV7-9 with TRBJ1-1; D is ambiguous. With 1 base removed from V and 0 bases from J, the gap between germline ends came to 9 bases. This CDR3 is built from 15 residues. The germline CDR1 and CDR2 sequences are SEHNR and FQNEAQ (reference sequence). The CDR3 sequence is CASSLGTTMNTEAFF. CDR3 nucleotides: TGTGCCAGCAGCTTAGGTACCACCATGAACACTGAAGCTTTCTTT.

The sample holds many counts of this clonotype. The chain is built from TRBV30 and TRBJ2-7; 15 nucleotides agree with TRBD2. This CDR3 has 13 amino acids. The J segment lost 4 bases and the V segment lost 5 bases, leaving 0 bases of the junction unmatched. Germline V gene sequence: CDR1 GTSNPN, CDR2 SVGIG (reference sequence). The DNA for the CDR3 is TGTGCCTGGGGGACTAGCGGGGGGTACGAGCAGTACTTC. It codes for CAWGTSGGYEQYF.

This clonotype has at least ten counts. The CDR3 DNA reads TGCGCCAGCAGCCTAGGGGGGGGAATTCGGGAGACCCAGTACTTC. Protein: CASSLGGGIRETQYF. This chain uses TRBV4-1 with TRBJ2-5; D perhaps matches TRBD2 (7 bases). The germline CDR1 and CDR2 sequences are MGHRA and YSYEKL. V lost 4 bases and J lost 5, with 17 bases in between. The CDR3 sequence is 15 residues long.

The chain uses TRBV19 and TRBJ1-6; D not resolved. Trimming removed 7 bases at V and 4 bases at J, with 11 bases between. The CDR3 extends over 14 amino acids. The germline CDR1 and CDR2 sequences are LNHDA and SQIVND (reference sequence). The CDR3 DNA is TGTGCCAGTACCTTGGACTCGTATAATTCACCCCTCCACTTT. This encodes CASTLDSYNSPLHF.